These T cell receptor beta chains were read from a single sample in a study of T cell repertoires in cytomegalovirus infection. For these TCRs, the target antigens are not known. TCRdb re-called the reads with MiXCR, one entry per CDR3 protein. Of under 300,000 distinct CDR3 sequences in the sample, less than 25% were seen once. This specimen consisted of cultured PBMCs, obtained from culture after CMV antigen stimulation. Receptor source: a human donor in good health (CMV status not recorded). Some clones in this sample may be carry-over from other donors' samples. CDR3s leave out the opening cysteine and the closing phenylalanine or tryptophan. D genes are given only for firm matches.

J,V,D,CDR3
TRBJ2-2,TRBV5-8,NA,ASRKGVSGELF
TRBJ2-1,TRBV20-1,NA,SAPRGDASDEQF
TRBJ2-2,TRBV11-3,TRBD2,ASTPIAGSTGELF
TRBJ1-3,TRBV7-2,NA,ASSPPGGGLGNTIY
TRBJ2-3,TRBV7-2,NA,ASGAGTDTQY
TRBJ2-3,TRBV27,NA,ASSLSARGVGTDTQY
TRBJ2-7,TRBV6-8,NA,ASSYGNLYGGEQY
TRBJ2-6,TRBV7-8,TRBD1,ASSLGTGLTRSGANVLT
TRBJ1-2,TRBV7-9,NA,ASSNRDYGYT
TRBJ2-3,TRBV7-6,TRBD2,ASSSGLAANTQY
TRBJ1-3,TRBV7-2,NA,ASSLVWTVPGNTIY
TRBJ2-1,TRBV4-3,TRBD2,ASSQGGTSDSEQF
TRBJ2-1,TRBV27,TRBD1,ASSSGTGLYNEQF
TRBJ1-2,TRBV7-9,NA,ASSLWGMDGYT
TRBJ2-7,TRBV6-1,NA,ASQSLRQLPYEQY